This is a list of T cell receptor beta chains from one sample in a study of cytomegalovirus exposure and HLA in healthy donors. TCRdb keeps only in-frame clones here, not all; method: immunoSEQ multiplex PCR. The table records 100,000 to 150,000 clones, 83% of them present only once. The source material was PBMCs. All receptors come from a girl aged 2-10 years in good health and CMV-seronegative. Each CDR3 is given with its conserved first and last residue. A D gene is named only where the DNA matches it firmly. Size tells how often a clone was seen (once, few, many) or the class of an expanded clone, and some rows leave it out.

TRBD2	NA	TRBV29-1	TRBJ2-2	TGCAGCGTAGCCCTAGCGGGGGTCTCTGGGGAGCTGTTTTTT	CSVALAGVSGELFF
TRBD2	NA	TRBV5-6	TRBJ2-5	TGTGCCAGCAGCACAGGACTAGCGGGGGCCGACTACTTC	CASSTGLAGADYF
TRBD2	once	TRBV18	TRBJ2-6	TGTGCCAGCTCACCGGGACTAGCGGCCAGCTCTGGGGCCAACGTCCTGACTTTC	CASSPGLAASSGANVLTF
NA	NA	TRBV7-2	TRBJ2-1	TGTGCCAGCAGCTCAAGTGCCCGGGGGTTCCTCTCCTACAATGAGCAGTTCTTC	CASSSSARGFLSYNEQFF
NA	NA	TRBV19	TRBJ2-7	TGTGCCAGTAGTATAGGTGGGCCTAGCGTAGGCCGCGAGCAGTACTTC	CASSIGGPSVGREQYF
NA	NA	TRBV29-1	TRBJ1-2	TGCAGCGTTGAAGTAGGAGTCAGGGCAGGCTATGGCTACACCTTC	CSVEVGVRAGYGYTF
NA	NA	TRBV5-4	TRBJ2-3	TGTGCCAGCAGCTTGCCAGGGGTGGATACGCAGTATTTT	CASSLPGVDTQYF
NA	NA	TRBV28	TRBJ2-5	TGTGCCAGCAGTTTCGGAGAGACCCAGTACTTC	CASSFGETQYF
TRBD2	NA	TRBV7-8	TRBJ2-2	TGTGCCAGCAGCTTAGTTCGGGCTAGCGGGAGAAACACCGGGGAGCTGTTTTTT	CASSLVRASGRNTGELFF
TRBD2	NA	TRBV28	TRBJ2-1	TGTGCCAGCAGTTTACCCCGGACTAGCGGGACCTACAATGAGCAGTTCTTC	CASSLPRTSGTYNEQFF
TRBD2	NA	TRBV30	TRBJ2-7	TGTGCCTGGAGTTCCCCCGGGACTAGCGGCTCCTACGAGCAGTACTTC	CAWSSPGTSGSYEQYF
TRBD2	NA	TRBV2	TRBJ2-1	TGTGCCAGCAGTGAACCTTTCGGACTAGGAGGTTCGGGCAATGAGCAGTTCTTC	CASSEPFGLGGSGNEQFF
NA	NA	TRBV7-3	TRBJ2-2	TGTGCCAGCAGCTACACCCGTGGGGAGCTGTTTTTT	CASSYTRGELFF
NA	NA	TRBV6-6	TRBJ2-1	TGTGCCAGCAGTTCCGCGGGGGCTGGGGTCGAGCAGTTCTTC	CASSSAGAGVEQFF
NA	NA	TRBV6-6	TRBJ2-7	TGTGCCAGCAGTCACCATCAATTAGGAGACGAGCAGTACTTC	CASSHHQLGDEQYF
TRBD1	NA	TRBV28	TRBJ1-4	TGTGCCAGCAGTTTTGACGACAGGGGAAAACTGTTTTTT	CASSFDDRGKLFF
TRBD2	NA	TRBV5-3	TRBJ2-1	TGTGCCAGAAGCCCCCTAGCGGGGGTCTCCTACAATGAGCAGTTCTTC	CARSPLAGVSYNEQFF
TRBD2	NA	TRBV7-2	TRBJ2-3	TGTGCCAGCAGCTTAAGTCTAGCGGAACCTCCGGGCACAGATACGCAGTATTTT	CASSLSLAEPPGTDTQYF
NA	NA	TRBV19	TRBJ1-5	TGTGCCAGCCGGGGGGCAGGGAGTGCCGGCAATCAGCCCCAGCATTTT	CASRGAGSAGNQPQHF
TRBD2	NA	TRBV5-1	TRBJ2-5	TGCGCCAGCAGCTTCTCGGGGGGACAAGAGACCCAGTACTTC	CASSFSGGQETQYF
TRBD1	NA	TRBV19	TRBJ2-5	TGTGCCAGTAGACAGGGGAGTCAAGAGACCCAGTACTTC	CASRQGSQETQYF
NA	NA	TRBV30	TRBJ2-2	TGTGCCTGGAGTGGCTACAACACCGGGGAGCTGTTTTTT	CAWSGYNTGELFF
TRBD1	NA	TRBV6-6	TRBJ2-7	TGTGCCAGCAGTCAGGACAGGGGGCCCTACGAGCAGTACTTC	CASSQDRGPYEQYF
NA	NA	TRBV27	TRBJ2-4	TGTGCCAGCAGTTCCTCAGGGATGGGCGAAAACATTCAGTACTTC	CASSSSGMGENIQYF
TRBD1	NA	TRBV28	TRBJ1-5	TGTGCCAGCAGTCGAGGGGGCGTGGGTCAGCCCCAGCATTTT	CASSRGGVGQPQHF
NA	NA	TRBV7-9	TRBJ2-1	TGTGCCAGCAGCCCCGACAGGGAAGGGGAGCGGGGGATTCACGGTGAGCAGTTCTTC	CASSPDREGERGIHGEQFF
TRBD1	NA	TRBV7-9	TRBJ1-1	TGTGCCAGCAGCACAGGACAGGGGGCTCGCACTGAAGCTTTCTTT	CASSTGQGARTEAFF
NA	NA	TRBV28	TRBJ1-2	TGTGCCAGCAGTTTATTCAGGAAAGTAGTGGCCGTCGGCTACACCTTC	CASSLFRKVVAVGYTF